This TCR beta chain is from a study of blood T cell repertoires in COVID-19. Study details: COVID-19 samples collected from the United States, Italy and Spain covered acute and convalescent phases. PBMCs, B-cell-depleted T cells, or T cells were the source of the cDNA or gDNA that made up the material.

After removal of 3 bases from V and 6 bases from J, the junction contained 8 bases not matched to a gene. CDR3 size: 15 residues. The germline V gene has CDR1 SEHNR and CDR2 FQNEAQ (reference sequence). As processed by the authors: Amplified reference gene primers provided the basis for estimating nucleated cell counts. Assay used: immunoSEQ multiplex PCR; TCRdb lists only in-frame clones, some missing. V, J and clone size were drawn from that table, and D and trimming were deduced from the DNA. The repertoire holds 110,000 to 150,000 clones, with 70% to 85% as singletons. This receptor was obtained from a man between 60 and 75 years old with acute or convalescent COVID-19. The chain has TRBV7-9 and TRBJ2-1; TRBD1 matches 7 bases. The specimen was peripheral blood. CDR3 in DNA: TGTGCCAGCAGCTTCACGACAGGGCAGGGCAATGAGCAGTTCTTC. Translating gives CASSFTTGQGNEQFF.